What follows are 31 T cell receptor beta chains derived from one specimen sequenced in a study of Graves' ophthalmopathy and Graves' hyperthyroidism. RNA transcripts provided the template for amplifying TCR beta CDR3 regions. An opening RT-PCR round employed HTBI primers and preceded a second-round multiplex PCR. TCRdb re-called the multiplex PCR reads with MiXCR, one entry per CDR3 protein. The table has about 660,000 distinct CDR3 sequences, about two fifths seen once. Material: peripheral blood. These receptors all stem from an adult man with Graves' ophthalmopathy.

The chain is built from TRBV25-1 and TRBJ2-2; a possible D gene is TRBD1 (6 bases). V was shortened by 6 bases and J by 5 bases, with 19 bases between the two germline ends. Germline loops: CDR1 MGHDK, CDR2 SYGVNS. This CDR3 is 16 amino acids long. The CDR3 DNA is TGTGCCAGCAGCCTAAATCCGGCCCAGGGGACCGGGGAGCTGTTTTTT. Translating gives CASSLNPAQGTGELFF.

This clonotype has only a few counts. The chain combines TRBV19 with TRBJ2-7; D perhaps matches TRBD2 (7 bases). This CDR3 is built from 17 residues. V was shortened by 4 bases and J by 0 bases, with 19 bases between the two germline ends. Germline V gene lookup returns CDR1 LNHDA and CDR2 SQIVND (reference sequence). This CDR3 reads CASSTRGAGPTSYEQYF. CDR3 nucleotides: TGTGCCAGTAGTACCCGGGGGGCAGGGCCAACCTCCTACGAGCAGTACTTC. The full variable domain, rest sourced from reference TRBV19 and TRBJ2-7, is DGGITQSPKYLFRKEGQNVTLSCEQNLNHDAMYWYRQDPGQGLRLIYYSQIVNDFQKGDIAEGYSVSREKKESFPLTVTSAQKNPTAFYLCASSTRGAGPTSYEQYFGPGTRLTVT.

This clonotype came up many times. The chain employs TRBV6-6 and TRBJ2-6; D is undetermined. Germline assignment: CDR1 MNHNY and CDR2 SVGAGI (reference sequence). The length of the CDR3 is 15 residues. Trimming stripped 2 bases from V and 4 bases from J, with 9 bases between. CDR3 coding DNA: TGTGCCAGCAGTTACGCGGATACCGGGGCCAACGTCCTGACTTTC. As protein: CASSYADTGANVLTF.

This clonotype was seen many times. This chain joins TRBV7-2 and TRBJ2-6, with TRBD2 identical over 7 bases. J lost 9 bases, V lost 2 bases, and 7 bases had no gene match. Per germline, CDR1 SGHTA and CDR2 FQGNSA. The CDR3 is 15 residues long. Here the CDR3 DNA reads TGTGCCAGCAGCTTACGCCCCGGGGGGTTCAACGTCCTGACTTTC. Residues: CASSLRPGGFNVLTF.

This clonotype showed up just a few times. CDR3 residues: CASSLVGLTYEQYF. The CDR3 coding sequence is TGTGCCAGCAGCTTGGTGGGACTGACCTACGAGCAGTACTTC. This rearrangement joins TRBV5-5 to TRBJ2-7, with D possibly being TRBD2 (6 bases). The CDR3 spans 14 residues. V was trimmed by 0 bases and J by 2 bases, leaving 9 bases between them. Germline CDR1 and CDR2: SGHKS and YYEKEE (reference sequence).

For this clonotype: A much larger clone differs from this one at a single base, so this may be a read error. The conserved phenylalanine or tryptophan normally closing the CDR3 is absent here, so this likely arose from a read error. V and J are TRBV7-2 and TRBJ1-1; a possible D gene is TRBD1 (6 bases). Germline V gene lookup returns CDR1 SGHTA and CDR2 FQGNSA. This CDR3 region has 17 residues. The V end lost 4 bases, the J end lost 1 base, and 19 bases lay between the germline ends. The CDR3 sequence is CASSWGMTGLQNTEAFV. The CDR3 nucleotides read TGTGCCAGCAGCTGGGGGATGACAGGCCTCCAGAACACTGAAGCTTTCGTT.

Ten or more counts support this clonotype. CDR3 DNA sequence: TGCAGCGTTGAAGTATCCGACAGTCGGGCCTACGAGCAGTACTTC. Its translation is CSVEVSDSRAYEQYF. The rearrangement links TRBV29-1 to TRBJ2-7; D is perhaps TRBD1 (5 bases). The germline gives CDR1 SQVTM, CDR2 ANQGSEA. The length of the CDR3 is 15 residues. V was pared by 1 base and J by 2 bases, with 15 bases between.

The V gene is TRBV27, the J gene TRBJ2-7, with D possibly TRBD2 on 6 matching bases. The germline V gene has CDR1 MNHEY and CDR2 SMNVEV (reference sequence). Trimming left V 6 bases short and J 4 bases short, with 16 bases between. The CDR3 is 14 amino acids. In nucleotides, the CDR3 is TGTGCCAGCAGGATCCGCCCCGGGGGATACGAGCAGTACTTC. It translates to CASRIRPGGYEQYF.

The V and J genes are TRBV15 and TRBJ1-3; TRBD1 aligns across 7 bases. Germline V lookup: CDR1 LNHNV, CDR2 YYDKDF (reference sequence). The ends lost 2 bases at V and 4 bases at J; junction bases unmatched: 5. This CDR3 is 15 amino acids long. The CDR3 protein is CATSRPTGLGNTIYF. The CDR3 DNA reads as TGTGCCACCAGCAGACCGACAGGGCTCGGAAACACCATATATTTT.

The chain recombines TRBV2 with TRBJ1-1; D perhaps matches TRBD1 (5 bases). V lost 5 bases, J lost 4 bases, and 17 bases lay in between. Germline CDR1 is SNHLY and CDR2 is FYNNEI. The CDR3 contains 15 residues. The CDR3 nucleotides are TGTGCCAGCAGTCCGGCTAGCGGGGGTAGCACTGAAGCTTTCTTT. Translated: CASSPASGGSTEAFF.

CDR3 nucleotides: TGTGCCAGCAGCCCCGATGTTGGTTCCTACGAGCAGTACTTC. It yields the protein CASSPDVGSYEQYF. The rearrangement uses TRBV7-2 and TRBJ2-7; D is unclear. V was trimmed by 5 bases and J by 1 base, leaving 12 bases between them. CDR3 length equals 14 residues. Germline CDR1 reads SGHTA; CDR2 reads FQGNSA.

This clonotype was counted ten times or more. The chain carries TRBV12-3 or TRBV12-4 and TRBJ1-5; 10 positions match TRBD1. CDR3 length: 17 residues. Trimming at V came to 8 bases and at J to 2 bases, leaving 12 bases not matched to a gene. The CDR3 DNA sequence: TGTGCCAGCTCCCGGGACAGGGGTGGATTGGGCAATCAGCCCCAGCATTTT. It translates to CASSRDRGGLGNQPQHF.

This clonotype was detected only a few times. This rearrangement joins TRBV7-8 to TRBJ2-7; TRBD1 might be the D (6 bases). Per the germline V gene, CDR1 is SGHVS and CDR2 is FQNEAQ. CDR3 size: 17 residues. V lost 2 bases to trimming and J lost 4 bases, with 21 bases between them. The CDR3: CASSLISRRGGTYEQYF. The CDR3 DNA reads as TGTGCCAGCAGCTTAATTTCCCGCAGGGGTGGGACATACGAGCAGTACTTC. The entire variable domain, with the rest obtained from reference TRBV7-8 and TRBJ2-7, is as follows: GAGVSQSPRYKVAKRGQDVALRCDPISGHVSLFWYQQALGQGPEFLTYFQNEAQLDKSGLPSDRFFAERPEGSVSTLKIQRTQQEDSAVYLCASSLISRRGGTYEQYFGPGTRLTVT.

This clonotype was found many times. The CDR3 is CASTVTGELFF. CDR3 DNA: TGTGCCAGCACGGTTACCGGGGAGCTGTTTTTT. V is TRBV6-1 and J is TRBJ2-2, with D hard to call. V lost 7 bases to trimming and J lost 5 bases, with 5 bases between them. The CDR3 has 11 amino acids. The germline CDR1 and CDR2 sequences are MNHNS and SASEGT.

In its sample, this clonotype was seen a few times. This chain uses TRBV7-6 with TRBJ2-5; D may be TRBD2 (6 bases). Germline assignment: CDR1 SGHVS and CDR2 FNYEAQ. Trimming took off 3 bases at V and 10 bases at J, with 15 bases between the two ends. This CDR3 has 13 residues. In DNA form, the CDR3 reads TGTGCCAGCAGCTTGGGGGTCCGGGGAGGCCAGTACTTC. Protein product: CASSLGVRGGQYF.

The chain combines TRBV29-1 with TRBJ2-6; D remains unclear. The CDR3 contains 12 residues. Germline V gives CDR1 SQVTM, CDR2 ANQGSEA. V lost 7 bases and J 4 bases, leaving 8 bases between the germline ends. Here the CDR3 reads CSGGTGANVLTF. The CDR3 coding sequence is TGCAGCGGGGGAACAGGGGCCAACGTCCTGACTTTC.

This clonotype was observed many times. J is TRBJ1-1 and V is TRBV2; TRBD1 might be the D (5 bases). The CDR3 totals 13 residues. Per the germline V gene, CDR1 is SNHLY and CDR2 is FYNNEI. Trimming took 4 bases from V and 1 from J, leaving 7 bases between them. CDR3 sequence reads: CASSADTNTEAFF. The DNA for the CDR3 is TGTGCCAGCAGTGCGGACACGAACACTGAAGCTTTCTTT.

With regard to this clonotype: A much larger clone sits a single nucleotide away, making a read error possible. J is TRBJ1-5 and V is TRBV7-2, with D hard to call. CDR3 size: 14 residues. Trimming left V 1 base short and J 5 bases short, with 9 bases between. Germline lookup yields CDR1 SGHTA and CDR2 FQGNSA. The CDR3 protein is CTSSLGGFDQPQHF. The CDR3, as DNA: TGTACCAGCAGCTTAGGAGGGTTCGATCAGCCCCAGCATTTT. The full variable domain, rest sourced from reference TRBV7-2 and TRBJ1-5, is GAGVSQSPSNKVTEKGKDVELRCDPISGHTALYWYRQSLGQGLEFLIYFQGNSAPDKSGLPSDRFSAERTGGSVSTLTIQRTQQEDSAVYLCTSSLGGFDQPQHFGDGTRLSIL.

CDR3 nucleotide sequence: TGTGCCAGTACCGGGACTGCCAATCAGCCCCAGCATTTT. Amino acids: CASTGTANQPQHF. The V call is TRBV19, the J call TRBJ1-5; TRBD1 is a possible D gene (5 bases). CDR1 is LNHDA, CDR2 SQIVND, per germline (reference sequence). CDR3 length: 13 residues. Between the trimmed V and J ends, which lost 7 bases and 3 bases, there was a span of 10 bases.

This clonotype has a count of ten or more. The chain is built from TRBV19 and TRBJ1-2; the D gene is possibly TRBD1 (6 bases). Germline loops: CDR1 LNHDA, CDR2 SQIVND (reference sequence). The length of the CDR3 is 14 residues. The V and J ends lost 9 bases and 1 base respectively, with 15 bases between them. This CDR3 reads CASSPRTDNYGYTF. CDR3 bases: TGTGCCAGCAGCCCCCGGACAGATAACTATGGCTACACCTTC. The whole variable domain, filled in from reference TRBV19 and TRBJ1-2, reads DGGITQSPKYLFRKEGQNVTLSCEQNLNHDAMYWYRQDPGQGLRLIYYSQIVNDFQKGDIAEGYSVSREKKESFPLTVTSAQKNPTAFYLCASSPRTDNYGYTFGSGTRLTVV.

This clonotype has a handful of counts. This chain links TRBV19 with TRBJ1-5, with a weak D call TRBD1 (6 bases). The CDR3 has 15 amino acids. CDR1 and CDR2 from the germline V gene are LNHDA and SQIVND (reference sequence). Trimming stripped 3 bases from V and 7 bases from J, with 16 bases between. DNA for the CDR3: TGTGCCAGTAGTATTGCAGGACAGTCCGGGCAGCCCCAGCATTTT. Encoded protein: CASSIAGQSGQPQHF.

This chain connects TRBV9 to TRBJ2-5, with D unresolved. This CDR3 spans 11 amino acids. Trimming removed 7 bases from V and 0 bases from J, with 4 bases in between. Germline V lookup: CDR1 SGDLS, CDR2 YYNGEE. CDR3 nucleotides: TGTGCCAGCGACGACCAAGAGACCCAGTACTTC. This gives the protein CASDDQETQYF.

Concerning this clonotype itself: The junction and the germline gene differ at one end; a read error may be behind it. The gene calls are TRBV10-3 and TRBJ1-2; TRBD1 might be the D (5 bases). The CDR3 length is 15 residues. Germline loops: CDR1 ENHRY, CDR2 SYGVKD. This chain's CDR3 is CASSGEDSGSYGHTF. CDR3 DNA: TGTGCCAGCAGTGGGGAGGACTCAGGGAGCTATGGCCACACCTTC.

In its sample, this clonotype was seen many times. This chain uses TRBV20-1 with TRBJ1-2; possible D gene TRBD1, 5 bases. Germline V gives CDR1 DFQATT, CDR2 SNEGSKA (reference sequence). Trimming took 6 bases from V and 6 from J, leaving 20 bases between them. The CDR3 extends over 14 amino acids. CDR3 in DNA: TGCAGTGCCGGAAGGGAACAGGCCCAGAATGGCTACACCTTC. The encoded protein is CSAGREQAQNGYTF.

In its sample, this clonotype was seen many times. The chain has TRBV5-6 and TRBJ1-2; possibly TRBD1 for D (5 bases). The V gene lost 2 bases and the J gene lost 7 bases, with 12 bases spanning the gap. From germline, CDR1 is SGHDT and CDR2 YYEEEE. This CDR3 has 13 amino acids. The CDR3 DNA reads TGTGCCAGCAGCTTCGGGGACGCCGGTGGCTACACCTTC. Its translation: CASSFGDAGGYTF.

This clonotype was observed a few times. One end of the junction fails to match germline, which may point to a read error. The V gene is TRBV10-3, the J gene TRBJ2-7; D unresolved. Looked up from germline, CDR1 is ENHRY and CDR2 is SYGVKD. This CDR3 is built from 13 residues. The CDR3 protein is CASSPPPYHEQYF. The CDR3 DNA reads as TGTGCCAGCAGTCCCCCCCCTTACCACGAGCAGTACTTC.

This clonotype was counted ten times or more. In DNA, the CDR3 is TGTGCCACCAGCAGAGCCAGGGATGGTGAAAAACTGTTTTTT. Translating it yields CATSRARDGEKLFF. The chain couples TRBV15 to TRBJ1-4, with TRBD1 as a possible D gene (5 bases). The CDR3 is 14 amino acids. The V and J ends lost 1 base and 7 bases respectively, with 10 bases between them. Per the germline V gene, CDR1 is LNHNV and CDR2 is YYDKDF (reference sequence). Drawing the rest from reference TRBV15 and TRBJ1-4, the complete variable domain is DAMVIQNPRYQVTQFGKPVTLSCSQTLNHNVMYWYQQKSSQAPKLLFHYYDKDFNNEADTPDNFQSRRPNTSFCFLDIRSPGLGDTAMYLCATSRARDGEKLFFGSGTQLSVL.

This clonotype was observed a handful of times. This chain uses TRBV27 with TRBJ2-7; TRBD2 matches 9 bases. V dropped 10 bases and J dropped 2; count of bases not matched to a gene: 6. The CDR3 sequence is 13 residues long. Germline CDR1 is MNHEY and CDR2 is SMNVEV (reference sequence). The CDR3 nucleotides read TGTGCCACCGGGACTAGCAGTGCCTACGAGCAGTACTTC. Its translation is CATGTSSAYEQYF.

In this sample, this clonotype turned up many times. The chain recombines TRBV7-9 with TRBJ1-6, with D perhaps TRBD1 (6 bases). CDR1 and CDR2 from the germline V gene are SEHNR and FQNEAQ (reference sequence). Trimming removed 5 bases at V and 8 bases at J, with 16 bases between. The CDR3 covers 15 residues. The CDR3 spells CASSPTAGVDSPLHF. The CDR3, as DNA: TGTGCCAGCAGCCCGACGGCAGGGGTAGATTCACCCCTCCACTTT.

This clonotype was detected only once. The V call is TRBV10-3, the J call TRBJ1-5; tentatively, D is TRBD1 (6 bases). CDR3 size: 14 residues. V was cut by 2 bases and J by 6 bases, with 11 bases left in between. From germline, CDR1 is ENHRY and CDR2 SYGVKD. The CDR3 here is CAISETGFSQPQHF. The CDR3 coding sequence is TGTGCCATCAGTGAGACAGGGTTTAGTCAGCCCCAGCATTTT.

The chain joins TRBV7-9 to TRBJ2-1; 12 bases are a match to TRBD2. Germline assignment: CDR1 SEHNR and CDR2 FQNEAQ (reference sequence). This CDR3 comprises 15 residues. Germline trimming cut 5 bases from V and 6 bases from J; bases unmatched to any gene: 5. The CDR3 sequence is CASSTRLAGVNEQFF. The CDR3 DNA reads as TGTGCCAGCAGCACCCGACTAGCGGGAGTCAATGAGCAGTTCTTC. Based on the CDR3 plus reference TRBV7-9 and TRBJ2-1, the full variable domain is DTGVSQNPRHKITKRGQNVTFRCDPISEHNRLYWYRQTLGQGPEFLTYFQNEAQLEKSRLLSDRFSAERPKGSFSTLEIQRTEQGDSAMYLCASSTRLAGVNEQFFGPGTRLTVL.